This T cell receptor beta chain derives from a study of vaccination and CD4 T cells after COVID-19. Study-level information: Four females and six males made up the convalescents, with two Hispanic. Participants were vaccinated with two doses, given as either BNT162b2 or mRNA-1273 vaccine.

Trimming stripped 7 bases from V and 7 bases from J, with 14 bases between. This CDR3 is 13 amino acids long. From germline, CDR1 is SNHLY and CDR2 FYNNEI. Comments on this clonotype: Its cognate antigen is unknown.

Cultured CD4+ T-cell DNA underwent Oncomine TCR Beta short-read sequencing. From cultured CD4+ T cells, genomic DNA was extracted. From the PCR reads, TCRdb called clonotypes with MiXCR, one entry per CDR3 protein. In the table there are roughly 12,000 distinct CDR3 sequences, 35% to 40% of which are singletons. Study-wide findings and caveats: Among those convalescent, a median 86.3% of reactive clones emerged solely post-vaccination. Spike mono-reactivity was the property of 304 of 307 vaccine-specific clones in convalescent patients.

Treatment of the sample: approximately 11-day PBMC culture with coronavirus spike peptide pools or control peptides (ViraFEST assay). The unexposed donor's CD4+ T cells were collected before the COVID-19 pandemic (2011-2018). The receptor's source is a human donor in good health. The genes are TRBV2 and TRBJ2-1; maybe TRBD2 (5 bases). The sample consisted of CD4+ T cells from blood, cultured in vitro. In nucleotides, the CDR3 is TGTGCCAGCATGAGGGATCTCGTGAATGAGCAGTTCTTC. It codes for CASMRDLVNEQFF.